The 19 T cell receptor beta chains listed next were all sequenced from one sample in a study of shared clonotypes between healthy human individuals. Using immunoSEQ multiplex PCR, the repertoire was profiled, and TCRdb retains in-frame clones only, with some absent. The sample has some 2,500,000 clones, roughly 93% seen once. Material for sequencing was naive CD4+ T cells from PBMCs. Subset noted: CD45RA+ positively selected. These receptors all stem from a man younger than 35 in good health. Some clones in this sample may be carry-over from other donors' samples.

The J gene is TRBJ2-7, the V gene TRBV9; 8 positions match TRBD2. The germline V gene encodes CDR1 SGDLS and CDR2 YYNGEE. V was pared by 4 bases and J by 6 bases, with 6 bases of the junction left unmatched. This CDR3 spans 13 amino acids. CDR3 sequence: CASSLGTSGEQYF. The CDR3 DNA reads as TGTGCCAGCAGCCTCGGGACTAGTGGCGAGCAGTACTTC.

This sequence joins TRBV5-1 and TRBJ1-1, with D tentatively TRBD1 (5 bases). The CDR3 runs 16 residues. Germline V gene sequence: CDR1 SGHRS, CDR2 YFSETQ. V lost 0 bases and J 1 base, leaving 13 bases between the germline ends. This CDR3 is CASSLGLLGGNTEAFF. CDR3 DNA sequence: TGCGCCAGCAGCTTGGGCCTCCTTGGGGGGAACACTGAAGCTTTCTTT.

The V and J genes are TRBV29-1 and TRBJ2-2; 7 positions agree with TRBD1. This CDR3 spans 14 amino acids. Germline CDR1 and CDR2: SQVTM and ANQGSEA. Germline trimming cut 7 bases from V and 4 bases from J; bases unmatched to any gene: 9. The CDR3 DNA reads as TGCAGCGGAGGGGACAGACCCTTCACCGGGGAGCTGTTTTTT. The encoded protein is CSGGDRPFTGELFF.

Notes on this clone: Other DNA sequences within the sample encode an identical CDR3. The V gene is TRBV7-2, the J gene TRBJ2-3; D unresolved. Trimming took off 5 bases at V and 0 bases at J, with 9 bases between the two ends. The germline gives CDR1 SGHTA, CDR2 FQGNSA. This CDR3 region has 14 residues. The CDR3 DNA reads as TGTGCCAGCAGCCTCCGTAGGAGCACAGATACGCAGTATTTT. It encodes CASSLRRSTDTQYF.

The chain joins TRBV5-1 to TRBJ2-2; D unclear. Germline V gene data show CDR1 as SGHRS and CDR2 as YFSETQ. The CDR3 has 16 amino acids. V shed 2 bases and J shed 0 bases, with 11 bases lying between them. CDR3 in amino acids: CASSLPRATNTGELFF. In DNA, the CDR3 is TGCGCCAGCAGCTTACCCCGGGCGACGAACACCGGGGAGCTGTTTTTT.

The chain is built from TRBV5-1 and TRBJ1-5, with 7 bases matching TRBD1. V was clipped by 4 bases and J by 0 bases; unmatched bases: 7. The CDR3 length is 16 residues. Germline CDR1 SGHRS, CDR2 YFSETQ. CDR3 in amino acids: CASSPGTVNSNQPQHF. In DNA form, the CDR3 reads TGCGCCAGCAGCCCCGGGACAGTTAATAGCAATCAGCCCCAGCATTTT. The variable domain in full, completed from reference TRBV5-1 and TRBJ1-5, reads KAGVTQTPRYLIKTRGQQVTLSCSPISGHRSVSWYQQTPGQGLQFLFEYFSETQRNKGNFPGRFSGRQFSNSRSEMNVSTLELGDSALYLCASSPGTVNSNQPQHFGDGTRLSIL.

This clone is a singleton in its sample. This sequence joins TRBV7-9 and TRBJ2-2, with 10 bases that match TRBD2. The CDR3 has 17 amino acids. The ends lost 4 bases at V and 0 bases at J; junction bases unmatched: 5. CDR1 and CDR2 from the germline V gene are SEHNR and FQNEAQ (reference sequence). The CDR3 nucleotides read TGTGCCAGCAGCTCCTCGGGACTAGCGCCGAACACCGGGGAGCTGTTTTTT. It encodes CASSSSGLAPNTGELFF.

This chain connects TRBV7-8 to TRBJ2-2; tentatively, D is TRBD1 or TRBD2 (5 bases each). Germline loops: CDR1 SGHVS, CDR2 FQNEAQ. The CDR3 contains 16 residues. V was cut by 0 bases and J by 5 bases, with 13 bases left in between. The CDR3 here is CASSLARGVGTGELFF. CDR3 coding DNA: TGTGCCAGCAGCTTAGCGAGAGGGGTCGGGACCGGGGAGCTGTTTTTT. The full variable domain, its missing parts supplied by reference TRBV7-8 and TRBJ2-2, is GAGVSQSPRYKVAKRGQDVALRCDPISGHVSLFWYQQALGQGPEFLTYFQNEAQLDKSGLPSDRFFAERPEGSVSTLKIQRTQQEDSAVYLCASSLARGVGTGELFFGEGSRLTVL.

The CDR3 spells CASSPTGTNYGYTF. The CDR3 bases are TGTGCCAGCAGCCCGACAGGGACTAACTATGGCTACACCTTC. The chain links TRBV9 to TRBJ1-2, with 7 bases matching TRBD1. Per germline, CDR1 SGDLS and CDR2 YYNGEE. The CDR3 loop spans 14 amino acids. The J segment lost 0 bases and the V segment lost 4 bases, leaving 3 bases of the junction unmatched.

V is TRBV7-2 and J is TRBJ2-7; D possibly corresponds to TRBD1 (7 bases). The CDR3 covers 16 residues. Trimming left V 5 bases short and J 2 bases short, with 19 bases between. The germline V gene has CDR1 SGHTA and CDR2 FQGNSA. Here the CDR3 reads CASSRQGGGAPYEQYF. In nucleotides, the CDR3 is TGTGCCAGCAGCCGACAAGGGGGCGGGGCCCCCTACGAGCAGTACTTC.

The gene calls are TRBV7-2 and TRBJ1-1, with a weak D call TRBD1 (6 bases). Trimming removed 3 bases from V and 6 bases from J, with 14 bases in between. The CDR3 runs to 14 residues. Per the germline V gene, CDR1 is SGHTA and CDR2 is FQGNSA. In DNA, the CDR3 is TGTGCCAGCAGCTTGGAGGCTGGGGGCGCTGAAGCTTTCTTT. This translates into CASSLEAGGAEAFF.

The rearrangement links TRBV28 to TRBJ1-5; tentative D call: TRBD1 (5 bases). Looked up from germline, CDR1 is MDHEN and CDR2 is SYDVKM. V was cut by 8 bases and J by 1 base, with 15 bases left in between. There are 15 residues in the CDR3. CDR3 residues: CASLGWEGSNQPQHF. CDR3 coding DNA: TGTGCCAGCTTGGGTTGGGAGGGGAGCAATCAGCCCCAGCATTTT.

The rearrangement links TRBV9 to TRBJ2-2; D gene ambiguous. Looked up from germline, CDR1 is SGDLS and CDR2 is YYNGEE. The CDR3 has 14 amino acids. Trimming pared 0 bases from V and 8 bases from J, leaving 11 bases between. Written as DNA, the CDR3 is TGTGCCAGCAGCGTAGAAGGCTTCGTGGGGGAGCTGTTTTTT. Translation gives CASSVEGFVGELFF.

As DNA, the CDR3 is TGCGCCAGCAGCTTGGAGCTTCGGGGTTCCTATGGCTACACCTTC. This sequence encodes CASSLELRGSYGYTF. The chain links TRBV5-1 to TRBJ1-2; D is unresolved. Per the germline V gene, CDR1 is SGHRS and CDR2 is YFSETQ. The CDR3 consists of 15 residues. The V end was cut by 0 bases, the J end by 4 bases, with 13 bases between.

This chain uses TRBV19 with TRBJ2-2; D is possibly TRBD2 (5 bases). Germline-derived CDR1 and CDR2 are LNHDA and SQIVND (reference sequence). Trimming took off 8 bases at V and 0 bases at J, with 16 bases between the two ends. The CDR3 runs to 16 residues. The CDR3 DNA reads as TGTGCCAGTCACCCCCGACGAGGGACGAACACCGGGGAGCTGTTTTTT. Its protein product is CASHPRRGTNTGELFF. Variable domain in full (rest from reference TRBV19 and TRBJ2-2): DGGITQSPKYLFRKEGQNVTLSCEQNLNHDAMYWYRQDPGQGLRLIYYSQIVNDFQKGDIAEGYSVSREKKESFPLTVTSAQKNPTAFYLCASHPRRGTNTGELFFGEGSRLTVL.

The chain uses TRBV12-5 and TRBJ2-5; 10 bases are a match to TRBD2. The CDR3 totals 19 residues. Germline trimming cut 9 bases from V and 2 bases from J; bases unmatched to any gene: 21. Germline V gene lookup returns CDR1 LGHNT and CDR2 FRNRAP. The CDR3 bases are TGTGCTAGAACCCCCCCTGTGTGGACTAGCGGAGCTGAGCAAGAGACCCAGTACTTC. Protein product: CARTPPVWTSGAEQETQYF.

The chain combines TRBV29-1 with TRBJ1-5; 7 nucleotides agree with TRBD1. Germline CDR1 and CDR2: SQVTM and ANQGSEA. CDR3 length equals 12 residues. V lost 7 bases and J lost 3; bases outside the gene matches: 3. CDR3 coding DNA: TGCAGCGCCGGACAGGTCAATCAGCCCCAGCATTTT. This codes for CSAGQVNQPQHF.

The chain employs TRBV28 and TRBJ1-3, with unresolved D. V lost 3 bases to trimming and J lost 2 bases, with 8 bases between them. Per the germline V gene, CDR1 is MDHEN and CDR2 is SYDVKM. This CDR3 has 14 amino acids. For the CDR3, the DNA is TGTGCCAGCAGTTTTACCCTCCCTGGAAACACCATATATTTT. It encodes CASSFTLPGNTIYF.

The genes are TRBV11-1 and TRBJ2-1; 7 bases align to TRBD2. Germline CDR1 and CDR2: SGHAT and FQDESV (reference sequence). This CDR3 spans 14 amino acids. J lost 6 bases, V lost 4 bases, and 6 bases had no gene match. The chain's CDR3 is CASSSTGTINEQFF. The CDR3 coding sequence is TGTGCCAGCAGCTCGACCGGGACTATCAATGAGCAGTTCTTC. Using reference TRBV11-1 and TRBJ2-1 for the parts outside the CDR3, the full variable domain is EAEVAQSPRYKITEKSQAVAFWCDPISGHATLYWYRQILGQGPELLVQFQDESVVDDSQLPKDRFSAERLKGVDSTLKIQPAELGDSAMYLCASSSTGTINEQFFGPGTRLTVL.